The 8 T cell receptor beta chains given below trace back to one sample, sequenced in a study of regulatory T cells in long-lasting Graves disease. Stated time point: newly diagnosed GD, antithyroid drugs for less than 3 months. Isolated PBMC RNA provided the starting material for the TCR library. Building of the TCR beta libraries involved iRepertoire HTBI primers and Arm-PCR of CDR3 regions. TCRdb re-analysed the multiplex PCR reads in MiXCR, keeping a single row per CDR3 protein. This table has hundreds of thousands of distinct CDR3 sequences, 15% to 20% appearing once. This material consisted of peripheral blood mononuclear cells (PBMCs), taken at new diagnosis, from a patient treated with antithyroid drugs. The source is a female donor with Graves disease.

This clonotype appeared many times. The chain links TRBV6-1 to TRBJ2-5; 8 nucleotides line up with TRBD2. After removal of 3 bases from V and 2 bases from J, the junction contained 8 bases not matched to a gene. This CDR3 region has 16 residues. Germline assignment: CDR1 MNHNS and CDR2 SASEGT. CDR3 in DNA: TGTGCCAGCAGTGATGTAGCGGGGACGGGGCAAGAGACCCAGTACTTC. Translated, it gives CASSDVAGTGQETQYF.

This clonotype was detected a few times. This chain uses TRBV29-1 with TRBJ2-1; tentative D call: TRBD2 (5 bases). V lost 6 bases and J 0 bases, leaving 15 bases between the germline ends. This CDR3 has 15 residues. Germline values: CDR1 SQVTM, CDR2 ANQGSEA. The DNA of the CDR3 is TGCAGCGTCGCGGGTTTGAGCAGCTCCTACAATGAGCAGTTCTTC. Its translation is CSVAGLSSSYNEQFF.

This clonotype was counted many times. The chain uses TRBV12-3 or TRBV12-4 and TRBJ1-1, with D hard to call. The CDR3 is 15 residues long. The germline V and J ends were trimmed by 7 bases and 4 bases, with 19 bases remaining between them. The CDR3 nucleotides are TGTGCCAGCACCGTGGGGATCGGATTGCGCACTGAAGCTTTCTTT. Amino acids: CASTVGIGLRTEAFF.

There are many counts of this clonotype. The V call is TRBV28, the J call TRBJ2-7, with 7 bases lining up with TRBD2. CDR1 is MDHEN, CDR2 SYDVKM, per germline. J gave up 3 bases and V 7 bases, and 15 bases lay outside the gene matches. The CDR3 is 16 residues long. DNA for the CDR3: TGTGCCAGCAAACCCACCCCGACTAGCCGTAGCTACGAGCAGTACTTC. It is translated as CASKPTPTSRSYEQYF.

This clonotype has just a few counts. The chain is built from TRBV7-9 and TRBJ2-7; D might be TRBD1 or TRBD2, each matching 5 bases. In germline, CDR1 is SEHNR, CDR2 FQNEAQ (reference sequence). CDR3 size: 20 residues. Between the trimmed V and J ends, which lost 5 bases and 4 bases, there was a span of 33 bases. CDR3 coding DNA: TGTGCCAGCAGCACCCGGGACGCAGGTACCCAGGTCTGGGGCTTATACGAGCAGTACTTC. This gives the protein CASSTRDAGTQVWGLYEQYF.

This clonotype was found many times. The V and J genes are TRBV27 and TRBJ2-1, with 8 bases identical to TRBD2. This CDR3 contains 14 residues. Germline CDR1 is MNHEY and CDR2 is SMNVEV (reference sequence). Trimming took 7 bases from V and 3 from J; bases not matched to a gene: 5. CDR3 residues: CASTASGGYNEQFF. CDR3 coding DNA: TGTGCCAGCACGGCCAGCGGGGGCTACAATGAGCAGTTCTTC.

This clonotype was seen ten or more times. The chain employs TRBV30 and TRBJ1-5; 7 nucleotides line up with TRBD1. The CDR3 totals 15 residues. Germline CDR1 reads GTSNPN; CDR2 reads SVGIG (reference sequence). V trimming: 0 bases; J trimming: 7 bases; junction bases outside the gene matches: 9. As DNA, the CDR3 is TGTGCCTGGAGTGTACGGGACAGCACGAGACAGCCCCAGCATTTT. It encodes CAWSVRDSTRQPQHF.

This clonotype has ten or more counts. The rearrangement uses TRBV11-3 and TRBJ1-1; tentative D call: TRBD1 (5 bases). The V end lost 10 bases, the J end lost 1 base, and 13 bases lay between the germline ends. CDR1 is SGHNT and CDR2 is YENEEA in the germline V gene. The CDR3 has 13 amino acids. CDR3 loop: CATRDSPNTEAFF. CDR3 DNA sequence: TGTGCCACCCGAGACAGCCCGAACACTGAAGCTTTCTTT.